This passage covers 32 T cell receptor beta chains from one sample sequenced in a study of shared clonotypes between healthy human individuals (TCRdb year 2020). For the CD8 naive samples, CD45RO-negative cells were positively selected for CCR7, yielding a CD45RA+CCR7+ population from which TemRA cells were excluded. Libraries came from the immunoSEQ multiplex PCR assay. TCRdb's version of the immuneACCESS table is confined to in-frame rearrangements and falls short of the full clone set. An unresolved V gene accounts for under half of the shortfall where checked; the remainder is of unknown origin. This sample has about 2.2 million clones in its table, and 85% to 95% of those were observed once. Under 2% of the sample lies in the top ten. The sequencing input was naive CD8+ T cells from PBMCs. Interpreted using the paper, the cell subset or site label stands for: CD45RA+CCR7+. Receptors were obtained from a young man in good health. Some clones in this sample may be carry-over from other donors' samples.

In DNA form, the CDR3 reads TGTGCCAGCAGCTATCCTTCGGAGGGGGCGATTCGCGAGCAGTACTTC. Translation gives CASSYPSEGAIREQYF. V gene TRBV7-9 combines with J gene TRBJ2-7; D may be TRBD1 (7 bases). The CDR3 sequence is 16 residues long. The germline V gene encodes CDR1 SEHNR and CDR2 FQNEAQ (reference sequence). The V end lost 4 bases, the J end lost 6 bases, and 22 bases lay between the germline ends.

The rearrangement links TRBV19 to TRBJ1-1; 8 positions match TRBD1. Per the germline V gene, CDR1 is LNHDA and CDR2 is SQIVND (reference sequence). The CDR3 totals 14 residues. Unmatched junction bases numbered 7, after V lost 5 bases and J lost 5 bases. In DNA, the CDR3 is TGTGCCAGTAGTCCCCGACAGGGGTCGACTGAAGCTTTCTTT. Protein sequence: CASSPRQGSTEAFF.

The CDR3 reads CASSLGASGRLNIQYF. The CDR3 DNA reads as TGTGCCAGCAGCTTAGGCGCTAGCGGGAGATTGAACATTCAGTACTTC. V gene TRBV7-9 combines with J gene TRBJ2-4; TRBD2 matches at 10 bases. CDR1 SEHNR and CDR2 FQNEAQ come from the germline V gene (reference sequence). The CDR3 length is 16 residues. V was clipped by 1 base and J by 7 bases; unmatched bases: 7.

This clone was found a few times. The rearrangement uses TRBV29-1 and TRBJ1-2; possible D gene TRBD1, 5 bases. Between the trimmed V and J ends, which lost 6 bases and 3 bases, there was a span of 14 bases. The germline V gene has CDR1 SQVTM and CDR2 ANQGSEA. The CDR3 runs 13 residues. This CDR3 reads CSVGTFSDYGYTF. In DNA form, the CDR3 reads TGCAGCGTGGGGACCTTCTCGGACTATGGCTACACCTTC.

The chain joins TRBV27 to TRBJ1-1; 10 nucleotides align to TRBD1. Germline values: CDR1 MNHEY, CDR2 SMNVEV (reference sequence). The CDR3 runs to 15 residues. The trim removed 7 bases at V and 6 bases at J, leaving 11 bases unmatched. Here the CDR3 reads CASNSPRQGAPEAFF. CDR3 sequence (DNA): TGTGCCAGCAATTCTCCCCGACAGGGGGCTCCTGAAGCTTTCTTT.

This chain connects TRBV11-3 to TRBJ2-5; the match to TRBD1 covers 8 bases. CDR1 and CDR2 (germline): SGHNT, YENEEA. V dropped 5 bases and J dropped 5; count of bases not matched to a gene: 7. The CDR3 spans 14 residues. CDR3 bases: TGTGCCAGCAGCAACAGGGGGGATCAGGAGACCCAGTACTTC. This sequence encodes CASSNRGDQETQYF.

V and J are TRBV4-1 and TRBJ2-7; D is possibly TRBD2 (5 bases). Trimming removed 4 bases at V and 7 bases at J, with 14 bases between. Looked up from germline, CDR1 is MGHRA and CDR2 is YSYEKL. The CDR3 contains 13 residues. CDR3 protein: CASSPRNGGEQYF. In DNA, the CDR3 is TGCGCCAGCAGCCCTAGAAACGGCGGGGAGCAGTACTTC.

The chain uses TRBV4-1 and TRBJ2-7; no reliable D call. The CDR3 is 16 amino acids. The germline V and J ends were trimmed by 0 bases and 4 bases, with 16 bases remaining between them. Germline values: CDR1 MGHRA, CDR2 YSYEKL. The CDR3 sequence is CASSQEWSANYYEQYF. The CDR3 nucleotides are TGCGCCAGCAGCCAAGAGTGGTCAGCTAACTATTACGAGCAGTACTTC.

This chain connects TRBV7-2 to TRBJ2-7, with D tentatively TRBD2 (7 bases). Trimming pared 5 bases from V and 2 bases from J, leaving 19 bases between. Germline CDR1 and CDR2: SGHTA and FQGNSA. The CDR3 contains 16 residues. The CDR3 is CASSPTGGRETYEQYF. The DNA of the CDR3 is TGTGCCAGCAGCCCGACCGGGGGGCGGGAGACCTACGAGCAGTACTTC.

The V and J genes are TRBV29-1 and TRBJ2-3; a possible D gene is TRBD2 (6 bases). Trimming removed 2 bases at V and 11 bases at J, with 20 bases between. Germline V gene data show CDR1 as SQVTM and CDR2 as ANQGSEA. The length of the CDR3 is 14 residues. This CDR3 reads CSVERGERERMQYF. CDR3 in DNA: TGCAGCGTTGAAAGAGGGGAACGGGAGAGGATGCAGTATTTT.

J is TRBJ2-2 and V is TRBV27; no clear D. The ends were cut back, 6 bases at V and 3 bases at J, with 14 bases in the middle. Germline V gene lookup returns CDR1 MNHEY and CDR2 SMNVEV (reference sequence). The CDR3 totals 15 residues. Here the CDR3 reads CASRTPTRDTGELFF. CDR3 nucleotide sequence: TGTGCCAGCAGAACCCCCACCCGGGACACCGGGGAGCTGTTTTTT.

The chain recombines TRBV7-9 with TRBJ2-5; possible D gene TRBD2, 5 bases. The V end lost 5 bases, the J end lost 5 bases, and 15 bases lay between the germline ends. This CDR3 spans 14 amino acids. Germline values: CDR1 SEHNR, CDR2 FQNEAQ (reference sequence). CDR3: CASSPPAGTETQYF. The DNA for the CDR3 is TGTGCCAGCAGCCCCCCGGCGGGCACGGAGACCCAGTACTTC.

This clone came up once. This chain links TRBV29-1 with TRBJ2-2; 7 bases line up with TRBD2. The CDR3 is made up of 13 amino acids. V lost 7 bases and J lost 0; bases outside the gene matches: 2. The germline CDR1 and CDR2 sequences are SQVTM and ANQGSEA. CDR3 amino acids: CSGREPNTGELFF. CDR3 nucleotides: TGCAGCGGGCGGGAGCCGAACACCGGGGAGCTGTTTTTT.

The chain uses TRBV2 and TRBJ1-5, with no clear D. CDR1 and CDR2 (germline): SNHLY, FYNNEI. The CDR3 has 15 amino acids. V was clipped by 6 bases and J by 4 bases, with 16 bases between them. The CDR3 sequence: CASRGRTVDNQPQHF. The CDR3 nucleotides are TGTGCCAGCAGGGGCCGGACGGTCGATAATCAGCCCCAGCATTTT.

This sequence joins TRBV28 and TRBJ2-3; tentatively, D is TRBD1 or TRBD2 (5 bases each). The CDR3 consists of 17 residues. Per the germline V gene, CDR1 is MDHEN and CDR2 is SYDVKM. Trimming shortened V by 5 bases and J by 0 bases, and 18 bases separated the two germline ends. Here the CDR3 reads CASSDPGATTSTDTQYF. The CDR3 region has the DNA TGTGCCAGCAGTGACCCCGGGGCGACGACTAGCACAGATACGCAGTATTTT.

The gene calls are TRBV4-1 and TRBJ2-1; either TRBD1 or TRBD2 may fit D (5 bases each). The CDR3 is 17 amino acids. CDR1 MGHRA and CDR2 YSYEKL come from the germline V gene. Trimming removed 0 bases at V and 1 base at J, with 13 bases between. For the CDR3, the DNA is TGCGCCAGCAGCCAAGAATGGGGCAGCGGTTCCTACAATGAGCAGTTCTTC. Translating gives CASSQEWGSGSYNEQFF.

This sequence joins TRBV7-8 and TRBJ2-1, with 8 bases lining up with TRBD2. V lost 4 bases and J lost 7; bases outside the gene matches: 15. The CDR3 sequence is 17 residues long. CDR1 SGHVS and CDR2 FQNEAQ come from the germline V gene. The CDR3: CASSSLAGRELENEQFF. The CDR3 region has the DNA TGTGCCAGCAGCTCCTTAGCGGGGCGGGAGTTAGAAAATGAGCAGTTCTTC.

The J gene is TRBJ2-3, the V gene TRBV6-5; TRBD2 matches 8 bases. Trimming removed 3 bases from V and 4 bases from J; junction bases left unmatched: 9. Germline V lookup: CDR1 MNHEY, CDR2 SVGAGI. The CDR3 sequence is 16 residues long. CDR3 nucleotide sequence: TGTGCCAGCAGTTATGACCAGCGGGAGTTGGCAGATACGCAGTATTTT. As protein: CASSYDQRELADTQYF.

The chain recombines TRBV19 with TRBJ2-1; 7 bases are a match to TRBD2. The CDR3 extends over 14 amino acids. The trim removed 7 bases at V and 8 bases at J, leaving 11 bases unmatched. Per the germline V gene, CDR1 is LNHDA and CDR2 is SQIVND (reference sequence). The CDR3 nucleotides are TGTGCCAGTAAACTTACTAGCGCCTGGGATGAGCAGTTCTTC. As protein: CASKLTSAWDEQFF. Filled out from reference TRBV19 and TRBJ2-1, the complete variable domain reads DGGITQSPKYLFRKEGQNVTLSCEQNLNHDAMYWYRQDPGQGLRLIYYSQIVNDFQKGDIAEGYSVSREKKESFPLTVTSAQKNPTAFYLCASKLTSAWDEQFFGPGTRLTVL.

V and J are TRBV5-6 and TRBJ1-5; 8 bases map to TRBD1. After removal of 2 bases from V and 0 bases from J, the junction contained 7 bases not matched to a gene. The CDR3 extends over 17 amino acids. Germline V gives CDR1 SGHDT, CDR2 YYEEEE. The CDR3: CASSFTGGQYSNQPQHF. DNA of the CDR3: TGTGCCAGCAGCTTTACAGGGGGTCAATATAGCAATCAGCCCCAGCATTTT. The full variable domain, in which reference TRBV5-6 and TRBJ1-5 provide the parts outside the CDR3, is DAGVTQSPTHLIKTRGQQVTLRCSPKSGHDTVSWYQQALGQGPQFIFQYYEEEERQRGNFPDRFSGHQFPNYSSELNVNALLLGDSALYLCASSFTGGQYSNQPQHFGDGTRLSIL.

The chain combines TRBV19 with TRBJ2-3, with D possibly TRBD2 on 6 matching bases. Germline assignment: CDR1 LNHDA and CDR2 SQIVND (reference sequence). V lost 3 bases, J lost 6 bases, and 19 bases lay in between. The CDR3 has 16 residues. The DNA for the CDR3 is TGTGCCAGTAGTATTCGTTATCGGCAGGGAGGCGATACGCAGTATTTT. It is translated as CASSIRYRQGGDTQYF. The entire variable domain, with the rest obtained from reference TRBV19 and TRBJ2-3, is as follows: DGGITQSPKYLFRKEGQNVTLSCEQNLNHDAMYWYRQDPGQGLRLIYYSQIVNDFQKGDIAEGYSVSREKKESFPLTVTSAQKNPTAFYLCASSIRYRQGGDTQYFGPGTRLTVL.

The V gene is TRBV7-9, the J gene TRBJ2-3; weak D call: TRBD2 (6 bases). The CDR3 is 14 residues long. The V gene lost 1 base and the J gene lost 8 bases, with 13 bases spanning the gap. The V gene's germline CDR1 is SEHNR and CDR2 FQNEAQ (reference sequence). This CDR3 is CASSLVPGGPTQYF. The CDR3, as DNA: TGTGCCAGCAGCTTAGTCCCCGGGGGACCTACGCAGTATTTT.

This clone came up once. This chain uses TRBV2 with TRBJ2-3, with 7 nucleotides matching TRBD2. This CDR3 region has 17 residues. Germline V CDR1 and CDR2: SNHLY, FYNNEI. V lost 5 bases and J lost 2; bases outside the gene matches: 13. The CDR3 loop reads CASSIRQKAGFTDTQYF. DNA for the CDR3: TGTGCCAGCAGTATTCGACAGAAAGCGGGATTCACAGATACGCAGTATTTT.

The J gene is TRBJ2-7, the V gene TRBV29-1, with 10 bases lining up with TRBD2. V trimming: 1 base; J trimming: 2 bases; junction bases outside the gene matches: 5. The CDR3 extends over 15 amino acids. Germline V gene data show CDR1 as SQVTM and CDR2 as ANQGSEA. The CDR3 DNA reads as TGCAGCGTTGAAGTGGCAGCGGGAGGGACCTACGAGCAGTACTTC. Its protein product is CSVEVAAGGTYEQYF.

The chain carries TRBV5-1 and TRBJ2-1; 7 bases are a match to TRBD1. The junction had 7 bases not matched to a gene; V was cut back by 6 bases and J by 4 bases. Germline values: CDR1 SGHRS, CDR2 YFSETQ. CDR3 length: 14 amino acids. In nucleotides, the CDR3 is TGCGCCAGCATCCGGGACAGTTCTTACAATGAGCAGTTCTTC. This sequence encodes CASIRDSSYNEQFF.

The chain recombines TRBV6-6 with TRBJ1-1; D is undetermined. The CDR3 contains 14 residues. The ends were cut back, 0 bases at V and 4 bases at J, with 9 bases in the middle. Germline lookup yields CDR1 MNHNY and CDR2 SVGAGI (reference sequence). CDR3 DNA: TGTGCCAGCAGTTACTCAAACGAGGGCACTGAAGCTTTCTTT. This translates into CASSYSNEGTEAFF.

The chain combines TRBV10-1 with TRBJ1-3; D not resolved. V was cut by 3 bases and J by 4 bases, with 10 bases left in between. The CDR3 length is 14 residues. CDR1 is WNHNN, CDR2 SYGVQD, per germline (reference sequence). In nucleotides, the CDR3 is TGCGCCAGCAGTGAAGGAAAAGGGGGAAACACCATATATTTT. Translation gives CASSEGKGGNTIYF.

The genes are TRBV9 and TRBJ2-7; D gene ambiguous. There are 14 residues in the CDR3. Trimming left V 0 bases short and J 3 bases short, with 10 bases between. Per germline, CDR1 SGDLS and CDR2 YYNGEE. The CDR3 sequence is CASSVEARSYEQYF. The CDR3 DNA is TGTGCCAGCAGCGTAGAGGCTCGGAGCTACGAGCAGTACTTC.

This sequence joins TRBV5-6 and TRBJ2-7; 8 bases map to TRBD2. From germline, CDR1 is SGHDT and CDR2 YYEEEE. The CDR3 runs to 13 residues. J lost 7 bases, V lost 4 bases, and 7 bases had no gene match. The CDR3 reads CASSPGLGSEQYF. The CDR3 DNA is TGTGCCAGCAGCCCGGGACTAGGTTCGGAGCAGTACTTC.

Worth noting for this clone: This specimen includes other DNA sequences encoding the same CDR3. The CDR3 is CASSLLNTEAFF. CDR3 coding DNA: TGTGCCAGCAGTCTCCTAAACACTGAAGCTTTCTTT. The chain combines TRBV6-1 with TRBJ1-1; D uncertain. This CDR3 spans 12 amino acids. Trimming cost V 5 bases and J 2 bases, with 6 bases left between them. CDR1 MNHNS and CDR2 SASEGT come from the germline V gene.

This chain links TRBV7-3 with TRBJ2-1; 12 bases align to TRBD2. V lost 7 bases, J lost 0 bases, and 7 bases stayed unmatched. The CDR3 covers 17 residues. Germline CDR1 reads SGHTA; CDR2 reads FQGTGA. The CDR3 is CASTGGLAGSSYNEQFF. CDR3 DNA: TGTGCCAGCACCGGAGGACTAGCGGGAAGCTCCTACAATGAGCAGTTCTTC.

This CDR3 reads CATSRDSNYGYTF. The CDR3 region has the DNA TGTGCCACCAGCAGAGATTCGAACTATGGCTACACCTTC. The V call is TRBV15, the J call TRBJ1-2, with D unclear. V lost 0 bases to trimming and J lost 2 bases, with 4 bases between them. The V gene's germline CDR1 is LNHNV and CDR2 YYDKDF (reference sequence). The CDR3 runs to 13 residues.